What follows is one TCR beta chain and its context. TCRdb passed the 5' RACE reads through MiXCR, listing each CDR3 protein once. The table has approximately 890,000 distinct CDR3 sequences, 9% to 15% seen once. CDR1 and CDR2 from the germline V gene are SEHNR and FQNEAQ (reference sequence). V was pared by 2 bases and J by 3 bases, with 8 bases between. The CDR3 extends over 14 amino acids. These data come from a study of identical twins. The same sample was also used in a study of yellow fever vaccine responses in identical twins.

The sequence came from a woman in her late teens or twenties in good health. The sequenced sample consisted of PBMCs. The chain uses TRBV7-9 and TRBJ2-1; D assignment may be TRBD1 or TRBD2 (5 bases each). The CDR3 DNA reads as TGTGCCAGCAGCTTACAGGGAGTCTACAATGAGCAGTTCTTC. Translated: CASSLQGVYNEQFF.